The 14 T cell receptor beta chains presented below share a single source sample, sequenced in a study of blood T cell repertoires in COVID-19. Profiled with immunoSEQ multiplex PCR; TCRdb holds only in-frame clones, not every one. The sample includes fewer than 60,000 clones, approximately 80% of them seen just once. The source material was peripheral blood. Every receptor here comes from an elderly woman with acute or convalescent COVID-19.

J is TRBJ1-3 and V is TRBV10-1; the match to TRBD1 covers 12 bases. This CDR3 has 18 amino acids. V lost 2 bases and J lost 0; bases outside the gene matches: 5. Germline values: CDR1 WNHNN, CDR2 SYGVQD (reference sequence). CDR3 sequence reads: CASSEGRDRGPSGNTIYF. The DNA of the CDR3 is TGCGCCAGCAGTGAGGGTCGGGACAGGGGGCCCTCTGGAAACACCATATATTTT.

The chain carries TRBV2 and TRBJ1-6; 7 bases align to TRBD1. The CDR3 runs 15 residues. Germline values: CDR1 SNHLY, CDR2 FYNNEI. The ends lost 5 bases at V and 4 bases at J; junction bases unmatched: 5. The CDR3 DNA reads as TGTGCCAGCAGTAGGGGGCGCGCGTATAATTCACCCCTCCACTTT. Amino acids: CASSRGRAYNSPLHF.

The chain has TRBV6-5 and TRBJ1-1; D remains ambiguous. Trimming took off 8 bases at V and 0 bases at J, with 10 bases between the two ends. CDR3 length: 13 residues. CDR1 and CDR2 from the germline V gene are MNHEY and SVGAGI. The CDR3 region is CASRLQLNTEAFF. CDR3 nucleotide sequence: TGTGCCAGCCGCCTACAGTTGAACACTGAAGCTTTCTTT.

CDR3 nucleotides: TGTGCCAGCAGCCAAGTTCAGGGATCCTACGAGCAGTACTTC. It encodes CASSQVQGSYEQYF. The gene calls are TRBV3-1 (or the pseudogene TRBV3-2) and TRBJ2-7, with TRBD1 as a possible D gene (5 bases). This CDR3 region has 14 residues. Per germline, CDR1 LGHDT and CDR2 YNNKEL (reference sequence). V lost 1 base, J lost 1 base, and 8 bases lay in between.

The chain carries TRBV28 and TRBJ1-2, with D possibly being TRBD1 (5 bases). The V and J ends lost 5 bases and 8 bases respectively, with 15 bases between them. The CDR3 has 13 amino acids. In germline, CDR1 is MDHEN, CDR2 SYDVKM. CDR3 in DNA: TGTGCCAGCAGTATTAGGGCAGGGCTGGGCTACACCTTC. This gives the protein CASSIRAGLGYTF.

V gene TRBV11-3 combines with J gene TRBJ2-7; D might be TRBD1 (5 bases). The CDR3 has 14 residues. Germline V CDR1 and CDR2: SGHNT, YENEEA. V lost 7 bases to trimming and J lost 1 base, with 14 bases between them. This CDR3 reads CASNGQGLSYEQYF. CDR3 DNA sequence: TGTGCCAGCAACGGCCAGGGATTATCCTACGAGCAGTACTTC.

J is TRBJ2-1 and V is TRBV2; 9 nucleotides match TRBD2. The CDR3 runs to 16 residues. CDR1 is SNHLY and CDR2 is FYNNEI in the germline V gene. The J segment lost 5 bases and the V segment lost 0 bases, leaving 5 bases of the junction unmatched. CDR3 in DNA: TGTGCCAGCAGTGAAGCTTTTAGCGGGGGAAACAATGAGCAGTTCTTC. Protein product: CASSEAFSGGNNEQFF.

V usage is TRBV10-3 and J usage is TRBJ1-6; 7 positions match TRBD1. Germline CDR1 and CDR2: ENHRY and SYGVKD. This CDR3 has 15 residues. Trimming cost V 4 bases and J 6 bases; bases outside gene matches: 6. The CDR3 nucleotides read TGTGCCATCAGTGCGGGACAGATCGCTAATTCACCCCTCCACTTT. This sequence encodes CAISAGQIANSPLHF.

V gene TRBV14 combines with J gene TRBJ2-1; possible D gene TRBD2, 6 bases. Germline CDR1 and CDR2: SGHDN and FVKESK. The CDR3 is made up of 16 amino acids. Trimming pared 0 bases from V and 5 bases from J, leaving 14 bases between. CDR3 sequence (DNA): TGTGCCAGCAGCCAAGATAGAGGACTAACCGACAATGAGCAGTTCTTC. Translated: CASSQDRGLTDNEQFF.

The rearrangement uses TRBV5-5 and TRBJ1-5, with no clear D. CDR3 size: 16 residues. Deletions cut 1 base from V and 0 bases from J, with 11 bases between. CDR1 and CDR2 from the germline V gene are SGHKS and YYEKEE (reference sequence). The CDR3 nucleotides are TGTGCCAGCAGCTTGCTGCGAGGGAATAGCAATCAGCCCCAGCATTTT. It translates to CASSLLRGNSNQPQHF. Drawing the rest from reference TRBV5-5 and TRBJ1-5, the complete variable domain is DAGVTQSPTHLIKTRGQQVTLRCSPISGHKSVSWYQQVLGQGPQFIFQYYEKEERGRGNFPDRFSARQFPNYSSELNVNALLLGDSALYLCASSLLRGNSNQPQHFGDGTRLSIL.

In this sample, this clone turned up once. V and J are TRBV5-1 and TRBJ2-5; TRBD2 aligns across 10 bases. Germline assignment: CDR1 SGHRS and CDR2 YFSETQ. This CDR3 has 16 residues. V shed 0 bases, J shed 5 bases, and the junction held 7 bases outside the gene matches. CDR3 DNA sequence: TGCGCCAGCAGCTTGGGGGGGACTAGCGAGCGGGAGACCCAGTACTTC. It codes for CASSLGGTSERETQYF.

This chain links TRBV29-1 with TRBJ2-3; 9 nucleotides align to TRBD2. J was trimmed by 0 bases and V by 6 bases; bases with no gene match: 1. The germline V gene has CDR1 SQVTM and CDR2 ANQGSEA. CDR3 length: 13 amino acids. The CDR3 region has the DNA TGCAGCGTGAGCGGGGGGAGCACAGATACGCAGTATTTT. The encoded protein is CSVSGGSTDTQYF.

This chain links TRBV12-3 or TRBV12-4 with TRBJ1-2; no firm D call. V lost 7 bases to trimming and J lost 5 bases, with 11 bases between them. The CDR3 is made up of 12 amino acids. The CDR3 sequence: CASTTTGYGYTF. The CDR3 region has the DNA TGTGCCAGCACGACGACTGGGTATGGCTACACCTTC.

J is TRBJ1-2 and V is TRBV15; perhaps TRBD1 as D (5 bases). The CDR3 sequence is 13 residues long. Germline CDR1 LNHNV, CDR2 YYDKDF (reference sequence). Trimming stripped 5 bases from V and 8 bases from J, with 15 bases between. Here the CDR3 DNA reads TGTGCCACCAGCCGCGGGGCATTGAGGGGCTACACCTTC. It encodes CATSRGALRGYTF.